The clone carrying this T cell receptor (beta chain) was seen once. Cycle 7 day 1, cycle 4 day 1, and baseline were the timepoints at which blood was sampled. This CDR3 has 15 residues. Per germline, CDR1 SGHAT and CDR2 FQNNGV. Deletions cut 3 bases from V and 4 bases from J, with 15 bases between. This sample was included in a study of OX40 agonist ivuxolimab in advanced cancers. TCRdb keeps only in-frame clones here, not all; method: immunoSEQ multiplex PCR. The sample yields 71,000 or so clones, 86% seen once. The gene calls are TRBV11-2 and TRBJ1-2; D is ambiguous. The source of this sequence is an adult with an advanced solid tumor such as melanoma, head and neck, liver or kidney cancer. The sequencing here drew on CD4+ or CD8+ T cells sorted from blood, taken in a trial of the OX40 agonist ivuxolimab. The CDR3 loop is CASSFSFGGGYGYTF. For the CDR3, the DNA is TGTGCCAGCAGCTTTTCTTTCGGAGGAGGCTATGGCTACACCTTC.